The present entry profiles one T cell receptor beta chain with its context. What this receptor recognizes is not known. This entry belongs to a study of cytomegalovirus exposure and HLA in healthy donors (dated by TCRdb to 2016 to 2017). For context, the study as a whole: An earlier analysis of approximately 600 of the donors reported 250 to 300 Gb of sequence data and roughly 110 million unique TCR beta sequences from 150 million to 200 million T cells. About 330 gigabases of sequencing data and around 80 million unique TCR sequences made up an early release that covered over 550 HLA-typed donors. Of the approximately 400 genotyped donors, 81% were placed in the genetic ancestry cluster associated with self-reported Caucasian donors. The aim of the study was to test whether cataloging public T cell receptors could identify signatures of past pathogen exposure. The T cell repertoires of 550 to 850 subjects were profiled by immunosequencing and related to cytomegalovirus serostatus. A separate validation cohort of some 130 different subjects was used in addition to the approximately 700-subject first cohort. To predict cytomegalovirus infection status, the study combined high-throughput TCR immunosequencing, statistical association of individual TCRs with disease status, and machine learning. To study patterns of TCR occurrence, a later analysis re-analyzed previously published TCR beta repertoires from around 700 donors and added high-resolution HLA genotyping. Rather than using new phenotypic data, the later analysis identified candidate immune exposures from TCR beta sequences and from how often those sequences occurred across donors. In an earlier analysis of 587 of the donors, high-throughput TCR beta sequencing was used to judge whether each TCR beta V gene segment behaved as functional or pseudogenic. Alongside the repertoire data, information on donor age, sex, ethnicity and CMV serostatus was compiled. In a later genetic analysis, genome-wide SNP genotypes for about 55% of the 666 donors were used, and that subset was treated as a discovery cohort. Every repertoire in the discovery cohort had been generated on one and the same sequencing platform. HLA typing included class I and class II loci at four-digit resolution. Typing coverage varied by locus: roughly 620-630 donors for A, B, C, DRB1 and DQB1; about 520 for DQA1; approximately 610 for DPA1; more than 450 for DPB1. Four to six DR-DQ haplotypes were handled as single units for association and clustering, since linkage in the cohort was strong. Among a few hundred genotyped donors of the cohort, an average of roughly 240,000 unique TCR beta nucleotide sequences were sequenced per donor, roughly 20% of them non-productive. Results the study describes overall, beyond this receptor: In vitro tests confirmed that a few of the cytomegalovirus-associated TCR beta chains recognize cytomegalovirus antigens. Most TCR sequences were seen in very few donors, while some public TCRs were found in many individuals. According to the authors, the approach could potentially be generalized to other disease states and immunological phenotypes. A cluster of highly shared sequence variants was judged likely to represent a technical artifact of the sequencing pipeline. A later analysis found that HLA-associated TCR beta chains were more clonally expanded and had lower generation probabilities than equally common non-associated chains. According to a later genetic analysis, donors in an Asian-associated ancestry cluster had fewer N-insertions in productive TCRs than the roughly 700-donor mean. Most CMV-associated TCR beta chains appeared to be HLA-restricted in a later analysis, and the HLA associations seemed to be driven largely by CMV exposure. In both the original and validation cohorts, the classifier was reported to diagnose cytomegalovirus status with high specificity and sensitivity. A further reported finding was that TCR beta sequences accurately predicted the HLA-A and HLA-B alleles for most subjects in the first cohort. An association between a missense DCLRE1C variant and V-gene and J-gene trimming of TCR beta chains was found in a later genetic analysis and replicated in an independent cohort. Because HLA typing was unavailable for some donors at each locus, only the typed subset was used in association tests. Only TCR beta chains were sequenced in this cohort, and the absence of alpha or paired-chain data limited detectable features. Several of the top co-occurrence clusters appeared to be linked to parvovirus B19, influenza, CMV and Epstein-Barr virus, according to a later analysis. The only immune exposure information available for the cohort was CMV serostatus. According to a later analysis, TCR association rates differed among HLA loci, with DRB1 alleles showing the most associated TCRs and HLA-C alleles showing the fewest. In an earlier analysis of around 600 of the donors, most TCR beta V segments appeared in productive rearrangements about 87% or about 30% of the time, broadly matching IMGT annotations. Sequencing depth was assumed to be roughly uniform across donors in the presence/absence analyses, though that assumption may not hold. Because counts were too low, around 17 rarely observed V segments, including chromosome 9 orphons, were left out of the earlier analysis of about 620 of the donors. At a false discovery rate of 0.05, a later analysis linked under 20,000 TCR beta sequences to specific HLA alleles. Correlated functional status among segregating V segments might reflect linkage disequilibrium, but an unknown experimental factor could not be ruled out. When HLA alleles, especially DR and DQ, strongly co-occurred, attributing TCR associations to individual alleles was difficult. The study listed approximately 160 TCR beta chains as associated with cytomegalovirus.

The cohort comprised more than 550 healthy bone marrow donors. All cohort members were sampled while nominally healthy, although unrecorded immune exposures were likely present. The donor was CMV seropositive and was included in the group of 250 to 350 seropositive cohort members. Every donor gave a peripheral blood sample, and the peripheral blood mononuclear cells from that sample were used for TCR beta sequencing. The Qiagen DNeasy Blood Extraction Kit was used to extract genomic DNA from the blood cell samples. The library was produced with the immunoSEQ multiplex PCR assay. A mixture of 60 forward primers for TCR Vbeta segments and 13 reverse primers for TCR Jbeta segments was used in the multiplex PCR. Amplification of the CDR3 region of rearranged TCR beta genes was performed with a multiplex PCR assay on genomic DNA. On the Illumina HiSeq System, the amplified TCR beta libraries were sequenced as 87-base-pair reads. In the authors' own workflow: A later analysis tallied roughly 78 million unique TCR beta chains across the 666 repertoires, and roughly 11 million of those chains were shared by two or more donors. Raw reads were error-corrected and collapsed into unique sequences by a nearest-neighbor algorithm in which closely related sequences were merged to remove PCR and sequencing errors. CDR3 sequences were aligned to IMGT reference sequences to assign V, D and J gene segments. For a sequence to be retained, a match of at least six nucleotides to both a V gene segment and a J gene segment was required. Rearrangements were classified as productive when the CDR3 lacked stop codons and remained in frame with V and J, and all other rearrangements were classified as non-productive. Following IMGT convention, CDR3 was defined as the stretch from the second conserved V-encoded cysteine up to the conserved J-encoded phenylalanine. Sequences without an unambiguous match to a single V gene segment were excluded from the earlier analysis of 450 to 650 of the donors. In an earlier analysis of approximately 550 of the donors, V segments were called functional above 56.7% productive rearrangements and were called segregating when the between-donor standard deviation exceeded 5%. To diagnose cytomegalovirus status from the catalog of TCR beta chain sequences, a statistical classification framework was built. In a later analysis, V and J genes were assigned by comparing TCR nucleotide sequences against IMGT/GENE-DB human TR gene sequences. The TCRdist pipeline was used in a later analysis to assign CDR3 sequences and most-parsimonious VDJ recombination scenarios. In a later analysis, each TCR beta chain was defined by its CDR3 amino acid sequence together with its V-gene family, and reads lacking a unique V-gene family were excluded. A later analysis removed 592 highly shared, low-generation-probability nucleotide sequences to deal with suspected cross-contamination and a sequencing artifact. A later analysis calculated a clonal expansion index for each public chain from normalized within-repertoire ranks of inferred template counts. In a later analysis, generation probabilities were computed using a VDJ recombination model fitted to out-of-frame rearrangements, and the results were checked against IGoR. In a later analysis, TCR-TCR, TCR-HLA and TCR-CMV co-occurrence was scored with hypergeometric tests, and a repertoire-size bias correction was applied to TCR pairs. In a later analysis, false discovery rates were estimated by permuting HLA or CMV assignments 20 times. A later analysis grouped co-occurring TCRs with DBSCAN, adding TCRdist sequence similarity when clustering within HLA-allele-positive subsets. Co-occurrence clustering excluded repertoires with fewer than 30,000 or more than 120,000 public chains, plus five with anomalous nucleotide sharing. TCRdb mirrors the immuneACCESS table, restricted to in-frame sequences. Some clones are absent from its copies; in checked studies, under half trace to an unresolved V gene, and the reason for the others is unknown. V and J calls and clone size are those listed in that table; D and trimming were worked out from the DNA. This sample's table carries tens of thousands of clones. The top ten clonotypes cover 11% of the sample.

The TCR was taken from a woman in her forties or fifties in good health and CMV-seropositive. Sequenced: PBMCs.

The encoded CDR3 is CASSLSYNEQFF. The DNA is TGTGCCAGCAGCTTATCTTACAATGAGCAGTTCTTC. The chain is made from TRBV7-9 and TRBJ2-1, with the D gene uncertain. V is cut by 2 bases and J by 4 bases, and the space between the germline ends is 3 bases. In the germline V gene (reference sequence), CDR1 corresponds to SEHNR and CDR2 to FQNEAQ. The CDR3 runs 12 residues from the cysteine to the phenylalanine. This entry keeps only the CDR3 DNA: 36 bases, framed from base 1.